Listed below are T cell receptor beta chains from one sample, sequenced in a study of control samples from healthy donors and cancer patients. Sequenced by immunoSEQ multiplex PCR; TCRdb stores in-frame clones only, minus some. The profile shows 65,000 to 95,000 clones, around 87% of them singletons. Sequenced: blood. These TCRs come from a man in his fifties in good health. Both conserved end residues are part of each CDR3. The D gene is left open where the match is weak. Clone size is shown for a subset of rows, as once, few, many or a class of expanded clone.

clone_size j_call d_call v_call cdr3_aa cdr3_nt
once TRBJ1-5 - TRBV7-2 CASSTSSYQPQHF TGTGCCAGCAGCACGTCGTCCTATCAGCCCCAGCATTTT
- TRBJ1-1 - TRBV7-9 CASSFGNTEAFF TGTGCCAGCAGCTTCGGCAACACTGAAGCTTTCTTT
- TRBJ2-1 TRBD2 TRBV9 CASRGTSGNNEQFF TGTGCCAGCAGGGGGACTAGCGGGAACAATGAGCAGTTCTTC
- TRBJ2-2 - TRBV2 CASSVSGAGPGELFF TGTGCCAGCAGTGTATCGGGAGCAGGCCCCGGGGAGCTGTTTTTT
- TRBJ1-2 TRBD1 TRBV3-1/TRBV3-2 CASSPVPGGYGYTF TGTGCCAGCAGCCCCGTCCCAGGGGGCTATGGCTACACCTTC
- TRBJ1-1 - TRBV4-2 CASSQDRENTEAFF TGTGCCAGCAGCCAAGATAGGGAGAACACTGAAGCTTTCTTT
- TRBJ2-2 TRBD1 TRBV10-2 CASKGAANTGELFF TGCGCCAGCAAGGGGGCGGCGAACACCGGGGAGCTGTTTTTT
- TRBJ1-5 - TRBV7-2 CASSSQGGNQPQHF TGTGCCAGCAGCTCTCAGGGTGGCAATCAGCCCCAGCATTTT
once TRBJ2-1 - TRBV5-4 CASSSSGLGSYNEQFF TGTGCCAGCAGCTCCAGCGGCCTTGGCTCCTACAATGAGCAGTTCTTC
- TRBJ1-2 TRBD1 TRBV7-8 CASSLQGALNYGYTF TGTGCCAGCAGCTTACAGGGGGCGCTTAACTATGGCTACACCTTC
- TRBJ2-7 TRBD2 TRBV5-5 CASSVKGTSGIYEQYF TGTGCCAGCAGCGTTAAAGGGACTAGCGGGATATACGAGCAGTACTTC
- TRBJ1-1 - TRBV30 CAWSRWKGRPEAFF TGTGCCTGGAGCCGGTGGAAGGGGCGGCCTGAAGCTTTCTTT
- TRBJ1-4 - TRBV5-1 CASRTGGYDEKLFF TGCGCCAGCAGGACTGGGGGGTATGATGAAAAACTGTTTTTT
- TRBJ1-1 - TRBV6-5 CASSYPPGGELKAFF TGTGCCAGCAGTTACCCGCCCGGGGGCGAGTTGAAAGCTTTCTTT
once TRBJ2-4 TRBD2 TRBV28 CATYPRERGLAKNIQYF TGTGCCACCTACCCGAGGGAGCGGGGGCTAGCCAAAAACATTCAGTACTTC
- TRBJ2-1 - TRBV12-3/TRBV12-4 CASGWGWEQFF TGTGCCAGCGGCTGGGGGTGGGAGCAGTTCTTC
- TRBJ1-2 - TRBV5-1 CASSSGTANYGYTF TGCGCCAGCAGCTCCGGGACGGCTAACTATGGCTACACCTTC
- TRBJ1-3 - TRBV9 CASSVAGGQGNTIYF TGTGCCAGCAGCGTAGCCGGGGGGCAAGGAAACACCATATATTTT
- TRBJ2-1 TRBD2 TRBV2 CASSFGTSSYNEQFF TGTGCCAGCAGTTTCGGGACTAGCTCTTACAATGAGCAGTTCTTC
- TRBJ1-2 - TRBV6-2/TRBV6-3 CASSYSARGNYGYTF TGTGCCAGCAGTTACTCCGCCAGGGGCAACTATGGCTACACCTTC
once TRBJ1-5 - TRBV19 CASSMLVNSNQPQHF TGTGCCAGTAGTATGCTAGTCAATAGCAATCAGCCCCAGCATTTT
- TRBJ1-1 TRBD1 TRBV2 CASIRLPGGTEAFF TGTGCCAGTATTAGACTTCCAGGGGGCACTGAAGCTTTCTTT
- TRBJ1-2 - TRBV7-2 CASSPQRGDYGYTF TGTGCCAGCAGCCCCCAGAGGGGTGACTATGGCTACACCTTC
- TRBJ1-4 - TRBV2 CATEGFAGGEKLFF TGTGCCACCGAGGGGTTTGCGGGGGGCGAAAAACTGTTTTTT
- TRBJ2-3 - TRBV24-1 CATTDPGGATDTQYF TGTGCCACCACTGATCCGGGGGGCGCCACAGATACGCAGTATTTT
- TRBJ2-5 - TRBV10-3 CAISESETQYF TGTGCCATCAGTGAGTCTGAGACCCAGTACTTC
- TRBJ2-2 - TRBV7-3 CASSPIGGELFF TGTGCCAGCAGCCCTATCGGAGGGGAGCTGTTTTTT
- TRBJ1-2 - TRBV5-1 CASSLEATNYGYTF TGCGCCAGCAGCTTGGAGGCCACTAACTATGGCTACACCTTC
- TRBJ1-2 TRBD1 TRBV27 CASSSLRGKYYGYTF TGTGCCAGCAGCTCTCTCAGGGGGAAGTACTATGGCTACACCTTC
- TRBJ1-3 - TRBV3-1/TRBV3-2 CASSPAGGGNTIYF TGTGCCAGCAGCCCTGCTGGGGGTGGAAACACCATATATTTT
- TRBJ2-5 TRBD2 TRBV5-4 CASRYSGGETQYF TGTGCCAGCAGATATAGCGGGGGAGAGACCCAGTACTTC
once TRBJ1-2 - TRBV14 CASSQAKGPFMNYGYTF TGTGCCAGCAGCCAAGCAAAGGGTCCCTTTATGAATTATGGCTACACCTTC
- TRBJ1-1 TRBD1 TRBV5-1 CASSLAGGETEAFF TGCGCCAGCAGCTTGGCAGGGGGTGAGACTGAAGCTTTCTTT
- TRBJ2-3 TRBD2 TRBV15 CATSSPTSGSTDTQYF TGTGCCACCAGCAGCCCGACTAGCGGGAGCACAGATACGCAGTATTTT
- TRBJ1-3 - TRBV11-2 CASSLVTGASGNTIYF TGTGCCAGCAGCTTAGTGACGGGCGCTTCTGGAAACACCATATATTTT
- TRBJ1-2 - TRBV4-1 CASSQSIGTHYGYTF TGCGCCAGCAGCCAATCGATCGGGACGCACTATGGCTACACCTTC
- TRBJ1-6 - TRBV18 CASSPRGDNSPLHF TGTGCCAGCTCACCAAGGGGCGATAATTCACCCCTCCACTTT
few TRBJ2-1 TRBD2 TRBV3-1/TRBV3-2 CASSPERGDNEQFF TGTGCCAGCAGCCCGGAGCGGGGCGACAATGAGCAGTTCTTC
- TRBJ1-1 - TRBV28 CASRSRAGWDTEAFF TGTGCCAGCAGATCAAGGGCCGGATGGGACACTGAAGCTTTCTTT
- TRBJ1-2 TRBD1 TRBV5-4 CASSSGAGGGYGYTF TGTGCCAGCAGCTCGGGGGCAGGGGGAGGCTATGGCTACACCTTC
- TRBJ1-3 - TRBV7-2 CASSLYRDTIYF TGTGCCAGCAGCCTGTACAGGGACACCATATATTTT
- TRBJ1-5 - TRBV20-1 CSAQEEGAQHF TGCAGTGCCCAGGAAGAGGGAGCCCAGCATTTT
- TRBJ1-6 - TRBV4-3 CASSQDRDGVRSPLHF TGCGCCAGCAGCCAAGACCGGGACGGAGTGCGTTCACCCCTCCACTTT
- TRBJ2-7 TRBD1 TRBV11-2 CASSLTGGVDYEQYF TGTGCCAGCAGCCTGACAGGGGGGGTAGACTACGAGCAGTACTTC
- TRBJ2-2 - TRBV21-1 CASSTPGAGSTGELFF TGTGCCAGCAGCACCCCGGGGGCAGGGAGCACCGGGGAGCTGTTTTTT
- TRBJ1-2 - TRBV21-1 CASRSRRGRGYTF TGTGCCAGCAGAAGTCGGAGGGGCCGTGGCTACACCTTC
- TRBJ1-2 - TRBV6-2/TRBV6-3 CASSLQGLDGYTF TGTGCCAGCAGTTTACAGGGCTTGGATGGCTACACCTTC
medium-sized TRBJ2-7 - TRBV5-5 CASSPDSFEQYF TGTGCCAGCAGCCCGGACAGTTTCGAGCAGTACTTC
- TRBJ1-6 TRBD1 TRBV6-5 CASSPGQGYNSPLHF TGTGCCAGCAGTCCCGGACAGGGATATAATTCACCCCTCCACTTT
- TRBJ2-6 - TRBV4-3 CASSPSPSDNSGANVLTF TGCGCCAGCAGCCCCTCACCTAGCGATAACTCTGGGGCCAACGTCCTGACTTTC